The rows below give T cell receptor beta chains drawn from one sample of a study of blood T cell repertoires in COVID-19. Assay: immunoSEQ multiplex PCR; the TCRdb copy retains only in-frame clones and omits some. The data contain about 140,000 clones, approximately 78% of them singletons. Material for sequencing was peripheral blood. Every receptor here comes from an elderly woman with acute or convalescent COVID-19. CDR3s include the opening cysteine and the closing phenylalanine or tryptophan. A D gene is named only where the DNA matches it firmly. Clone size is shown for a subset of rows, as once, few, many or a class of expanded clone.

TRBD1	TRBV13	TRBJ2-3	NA	TGTGCCAGCAGCCAACGGGGGGGGACAGGGGCTACAGATACGCAGTATTTT	CASSQRGGTGATDTQYF
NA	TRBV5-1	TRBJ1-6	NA	TGCGCCAGCAGCACCCGGGAGAGTCGTTATTCACCCCTCCACTTT	CASSTRESRYSPLHF
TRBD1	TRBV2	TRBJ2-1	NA	TGTGCCAGCAGTGGCGTCCTCGGGACAGGGGTATATGAGCAGTTCTTC	CASSGVLGTGVYEQFF
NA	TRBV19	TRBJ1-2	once	TGTGCCAGTAGTATGTACAGGGTTTTTGAAGGCTACACCTTC	CASSMYRVFEGYTF
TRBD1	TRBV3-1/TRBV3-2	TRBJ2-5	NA	TGTGCCAGCAGCCCTCCGGGACAGGAGGAGGAGACCCAGTACTTC	CASSPPGQEEETQYF
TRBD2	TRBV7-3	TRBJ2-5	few	TGTGCCAGCAGCATTAGCGGGGCAGAGACCCAGTACTTC	CASSISGAETQYF
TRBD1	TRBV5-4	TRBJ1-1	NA	TGTGCCAGCAGCCAAACGAGACAGGGGAACACTGAAGCTTTCTTT	CASSQTRQGNTEAFF
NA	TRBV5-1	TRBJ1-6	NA	TGCGCCAGCAGCTTGGGACAGGAGAATTCACCCCTCCACTTT	CASSLGQENSPLHF
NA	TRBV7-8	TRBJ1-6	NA	TGTGCCAGCAGTCGACAGTCAGGATCACCCCTCCACTTT	CASSRQSGSPLHF
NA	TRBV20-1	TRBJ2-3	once	TGCAGTGCGACGGGGGTAGATACGCAGTATTTT	CSATGVDTQYF
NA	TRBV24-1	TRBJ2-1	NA	TGTGCCACCGGCCCGTACAATGAGCAGTTCTTC	CATGPYNEQFF
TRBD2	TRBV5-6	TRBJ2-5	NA	TGTGCCAGCAGCTTAGGACTAGCGGGGGGAGAGACCCAGTACTTC	CASSLGLAGGETQYF
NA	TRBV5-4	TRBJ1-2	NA	TGTGCCAGCAGCTTGACACAATTCTATGGCTACACCTTC	CASSLTQFYGYTF
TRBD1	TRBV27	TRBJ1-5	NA	TGTGCCAGCAGTCTCGAACGTGGACAGGGCGTACTCCTGAATCAGCCCCAGCATTTT	CASSLERGQGVLLNQPQHF
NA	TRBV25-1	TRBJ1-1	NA	TGTGCCAGCAGTGAAATCGGTATCACTGAAGCTTTCTTT	CASSEIGITEAFF
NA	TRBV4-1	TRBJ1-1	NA	TGCGCCAGCAGCCGAGGGCAGGGGTTGGACACTGAAGCTTTCTTT	CASSRGQGLDTEAFF
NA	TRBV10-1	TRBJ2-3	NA	TGCGCCAGTTCCTTTAGCACAGATACGCAGTATTTT	CASSFSTDTQYF
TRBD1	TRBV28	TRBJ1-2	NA	TGTGCCAGCAGTTTGCACAGGGGCCCGTTTTATGGCTACACCTTC	CASSLHRGPFYGYTF
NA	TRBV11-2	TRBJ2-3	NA	TGTGCCAGCAGCTTAGTAGGGGTTAATACGCAGTATTTT	CASSLVGVNTQYF
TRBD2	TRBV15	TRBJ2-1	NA	TGTGCCACCAGCAGAGTAGCGGGAGGTAACTCCTACAATGAGCAGTTCTTC	CATSRVAGGNSYNEQFF
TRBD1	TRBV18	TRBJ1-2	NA	TGTGCCAGCTCACCACCCCAGGGGGCCTCTGGCTACACCTTC	CASSPPQGASGYTF
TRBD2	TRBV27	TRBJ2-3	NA	TGTGCCAGCAGTGTGACTAGCGGGGGGGCTCGGGCAGATACGCAGTATTTT	CASSVTSGGARADTQYF